What follows is one TCR beta chain and its context. The target of this receptor is not known. Base qualities were left out, and no much larger clone turns up one base away. CD8 naive samples were CD45RO-negative cells positively selected for CCR7, giving a CD45RA+CCR7+ population that excluded TemRA cells. The donors were healthy, HIV-negative adults who had no recently reported acute infections or vaccinations. Every donor was a Caucasian adult residing in Nashville, Tennessee, USA. Blood was collected by leukapheresis, and PBMCs were isolated by Ficoll-Histopaque density gradient centrifugation and then cryopreserved in liquid nitrogen vapor phase. Purity and quantity of every magnetically sorted T cell population were checked by analytical flow cytometry. Genomic DNA was isolated from every sorted fraction and measured by UV absorbance on a Nanodrop 2000c. Using the deep immunoSEQ assay, TCR CDR3 regions were amplified from genomic DNA by multiplex PCR. For each cell subset, the extracted genomic DNA was distributed evenly across all wells of several immunoSEQ 96-well plates, and each plate served as one replicate. Each replicate PCR for sorted subsets received about 0.2 ug genomic DNA, equal to about 30,000 T cell genomes. Purified libraries were quantified with a Qubit 3.0 fluorometer, sized on a Bioanalyzer 2100, and re-quantified with the KAPA Library Quantification kit. Each immunoSEQ 96-well plate was sequenced on its own single-read 150-cycle Illumina NextSeq 550 flow cell. The study's own analysis went as follows. The immunoSEQ output contained only junctional sequences without quality scores, so filtering could not match that applied to full-length reads. Sequences were annotated with PyIR, a Python wrapper for IgBLAST v1.9, using IMGT germline references to assign V/J genes and CDR3. Any read was removed if the V/J assignment was weak (E-value above 1e-6), the CDR3 was missing, or the read contained stop codons, out-of-frame junctions, or ambiguous translated residues. V3J clonotypes were defined as sequences sharing an identical inferred V gene, J gene, and CDR3 amino acid sequence. Percentage overlap between repertoires was computed as shared unique clonotypes divided by the size of the smaller repertoire. Three approaches were used to assess repertoire richness: RTK rarefaction, the Chao1 estimator, and Recon v2.1 estimates of unobserved clonotypes. OLGA was used to compute generation probabilities for all TCRbeta clonotypes that the gDNA method yielded from a handful of donors. TCRdb limited this immuneACCESS table to in-frame rearrangements with V and J called. A share of clones is missing; checked studies link under half to unresolved V genes, and the rest is unexplained. V, J and clone size reflect that table, while D and trimming were determined from the DNA. Recorded for this sample are over 2,000,000 clones; 80% to 95% of them occurred a single time. In total, the top ten clones hold about 1.7% of the sample.

These data originate in a study of shared clonotypes between healthy human individuals (dated by TCRdb to 2020 to 2021). A note on the overall study: A few men and a couple of women, aged 18 to 49 years, made up the cohort. For each donor, CD4 naive and CD4 memory were each given three plates, CD8 naive was given two plates, and CD8 memory was given one plate. To estimate repertoire size and how much clonotype sharing occurs between individuals, the study deeply sequenced the blood TCR repertoires of five or six healthy adults. To increase sequencing depth and limit assay-specific biases, TCR repertoire library preparation and sequencing were carried out by different laboratories using diverse techniques. Leukapheresis yielded between about 0.9 and 8.9 billion PBMCs per donor.

CDR1 and CDR2 are drawn from the germline V gene (reference sequence): MNHEY, SMNVEV. The CDR3 runs 15 residues from the cysteine to the phenylalanine. The only DNA kept is the CDR3, 45 bases in frame from the first base. Relative to germline, V is missing 6 bases and J is missing 2 bases, with 5 bases of the junction outside any gene match. Findings and caveats that apply to the study as a whole: Compared with non-shared clonotypes, the clonotypes found in all four sorted-subset donors had higher generation probabilities. Incomplete sequencing was indicated by rarefaction of sorted-subset datasets, despite the large sequencing depth. Pairwise subsampling led to the expectation that sequencing depth would affect the degree of clonotype sharing among donors. Sampling was restricted to blood, and TCR repertoires in tissue are likely to differ from TCR repertoires in blood. When several donors were compared, the shared fraction of clonotypes was around 5% for naive CD4, 3.5% for naive CD8, roughly 2.3% for memory CD4, and around 0.37% for memory CD8. Naive subsets generally had larger estimated clonotype richness than memory subsets did. Because the study included a small number of donors, the genetic and exposure-history diversity represented was limited.

This clonotype was obtained from a man between 18 and 29 years old in good health. Some clones in this sample may be carry-over from other donors' samples. Sequencing was performed on naive CD8+ T cells from PBMCs. The sample's cell subset or site, from its label and the paper: CD45RA+CCR7+. Recombination joined TRBV27 with TRBJ2-7; the junction holds 12 bases that match TRBD2. Here the CDR3 is given as CASRPLAGGAYEQYF. Read as DNA, the sequence is TGTGCCAGCAGACCTCTAGCGGGAGGGGCCTACGAGCAGTACTTC.